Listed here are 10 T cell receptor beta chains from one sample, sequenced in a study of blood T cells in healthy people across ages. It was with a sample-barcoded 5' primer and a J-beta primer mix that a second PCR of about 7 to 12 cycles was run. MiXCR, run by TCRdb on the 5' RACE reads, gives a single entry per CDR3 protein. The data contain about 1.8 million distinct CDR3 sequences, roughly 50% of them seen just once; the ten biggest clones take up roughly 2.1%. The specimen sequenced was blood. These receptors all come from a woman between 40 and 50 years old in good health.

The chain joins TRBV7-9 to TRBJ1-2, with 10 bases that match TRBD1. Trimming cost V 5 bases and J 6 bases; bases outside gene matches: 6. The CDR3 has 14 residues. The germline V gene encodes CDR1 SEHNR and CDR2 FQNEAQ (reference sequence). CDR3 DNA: TGTGCCAGCAGCCTCCACGGGACAGGGGATGGCTACACCTTC. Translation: CASSLHGTGDGYTF.

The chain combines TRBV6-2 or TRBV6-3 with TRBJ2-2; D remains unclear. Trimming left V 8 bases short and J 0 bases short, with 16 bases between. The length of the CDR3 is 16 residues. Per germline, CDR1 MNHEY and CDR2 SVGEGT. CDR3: CASGPFGGPNTGELFF. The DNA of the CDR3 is TGTGCCAGCGGACCCTTCGGCGGTCCGAACACCGGGGAGCTGTTTTTT.

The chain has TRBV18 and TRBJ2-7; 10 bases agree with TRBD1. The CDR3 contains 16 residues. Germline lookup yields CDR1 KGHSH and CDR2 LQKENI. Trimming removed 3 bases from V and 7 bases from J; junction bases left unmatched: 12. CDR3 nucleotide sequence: TGTGCCAGCTCACCTTTTGACAGGGGGCCTCGAAATGAGCAGTACTTC. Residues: CASSPFDRGPRNEQYF. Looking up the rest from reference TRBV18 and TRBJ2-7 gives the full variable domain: NAGVMQNPRHLVRRRGQEARLRCSPMKGHSHVYWYRQLPEEGLKFMVYLQKENIIDESGMPKERFSAEFPKEGPSILRIQQVVRGDSAAYFCASSPFDRGPRNEQYFGPGTRLTVT.

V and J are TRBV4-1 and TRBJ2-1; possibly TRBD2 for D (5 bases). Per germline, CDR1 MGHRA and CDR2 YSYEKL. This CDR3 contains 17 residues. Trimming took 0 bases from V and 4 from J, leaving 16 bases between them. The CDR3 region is CASSQDRGVARYNEQFF. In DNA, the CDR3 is TGCGCCAGCAGCCAAGACCGTGGGGTAGCGCGATACAATGAGCAGTTCTTC.

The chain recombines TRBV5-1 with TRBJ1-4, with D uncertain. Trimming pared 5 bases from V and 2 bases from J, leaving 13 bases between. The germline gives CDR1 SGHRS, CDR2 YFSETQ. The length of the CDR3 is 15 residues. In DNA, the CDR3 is TGCGCCAGCAGGGAACAGACTGGGACTAATGAAAAACTGTTTTTT. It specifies CASREQTGTNEKLFF. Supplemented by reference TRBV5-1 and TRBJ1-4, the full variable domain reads KAGVTQTPRYLIKTRGQQVTLSCSPISGHRSVSWYQQTPGQGLQFLFEYFSETQRNKGNFPGRFSGRQFSNSRSEMNVSTLELGDSALYLCASREQTGTNEKLFFGSGTQLSVL.

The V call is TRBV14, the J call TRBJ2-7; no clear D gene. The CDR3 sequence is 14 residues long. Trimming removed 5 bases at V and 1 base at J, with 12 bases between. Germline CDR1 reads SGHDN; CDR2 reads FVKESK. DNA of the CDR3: TGTGCCAGCAGCTCTTGGCAGAGGTCCTACGAGCAGTACTTC. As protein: CASSSWQRSYEQYF.

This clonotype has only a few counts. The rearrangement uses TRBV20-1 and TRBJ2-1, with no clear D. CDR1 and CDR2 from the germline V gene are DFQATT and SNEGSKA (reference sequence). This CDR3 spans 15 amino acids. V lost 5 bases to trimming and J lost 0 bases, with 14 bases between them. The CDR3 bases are TGCAGTGCTTCGGCCGGGTGGGGCTCCTACAATGAGCAGTTCTTC. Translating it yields CSASAGWGSYNEQFF.

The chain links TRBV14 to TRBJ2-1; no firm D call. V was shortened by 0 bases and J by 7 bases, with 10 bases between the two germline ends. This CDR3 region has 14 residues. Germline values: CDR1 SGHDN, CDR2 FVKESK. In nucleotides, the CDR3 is TGTGCCAGCAGCCAAGACCACCCCGTGAATGAGCAGTTCTTC. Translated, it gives CASSQDHPVNEQFF.

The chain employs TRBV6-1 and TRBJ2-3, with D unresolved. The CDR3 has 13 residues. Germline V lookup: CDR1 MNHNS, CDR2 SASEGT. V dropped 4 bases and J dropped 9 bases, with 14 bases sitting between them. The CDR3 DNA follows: TGTGCCAGCAGTGGGTACATCCCACAGACGCAGTATTTT. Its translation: CASSGYIPQTQYF.

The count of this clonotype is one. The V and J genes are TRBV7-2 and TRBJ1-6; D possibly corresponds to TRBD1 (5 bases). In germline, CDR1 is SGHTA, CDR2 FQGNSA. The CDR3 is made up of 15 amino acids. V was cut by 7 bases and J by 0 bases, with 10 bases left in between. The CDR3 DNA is TGTGCCAGCAACGGGGGGAGCTCCTATAATTCACCCCTCCACTTT. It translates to CASNGGSSYNSPLHF.